One sample yielded the 16 T cell receptor beta chains listed below, sequenced in a study of cytotoxic CD8 clonotypes in ibrutinib-treated CLL. The method was immunoSEQ multiplex PCR; TCRdb's version includes in-frame clones alone and lacks a portion of them. The sample lists approximately 200,000 clones, approximately 72% occurring once. The sequences come from PBMCs, collected after 24 months of ibrutinib treatment. Receptor source: a human donor with chronic lymphocytic leukemia.

The gene calls are TRBV5-1 and TRBJ1-5; D is unclear. Trimming left V 4 bases short and J 6 bases short, with 26 bases between. The CDR3 has 18 amino acids. Germline V CDR1 and CDR2: SGHRS, YFSETQ. DNA of the CDR3: TGCGCCAGCAGCCCCTACCCCCAGGCCCCTGAAATATTTCAGCCCCAGCATTTT. It encodes CASSPYPQAPEIFQPQHF.

This chain links TRBV9 with TRBJ2-5; 11 bases are a match to TRBD2. Losses at the gene ends were 3 bases for V and 1 base for J; bases not matched to a gene: 5. CDR1 SGDLS and CDR2 YYNGEE come from the germline V gene. The CDR3 runs 16 residues. CDR3 coding DNA: TGTGCCAGCAGCGGTCTAGCGGGAGGAGCCCAAGAGACCCAGTACTTC. Encoded protein: CASSGLAGGAQETQYF.

As to this clone: An end of the junction does not agree with germline; a read error may underlie this. This chain uses TRBV6-1 with TRBJ1-5, with D possibly TRBD1 on 5 matching bases. The CDR3 extends over 17 amino acids. From germline, CDR1 is MNHNS and CDR2 SASEGT. The CDR3 sequence is CASTEYGAGNKGQPQHF. CDR3 DNA: TGTGCCAGCACTGAATATGGGGCAGGGAACAAGGGTCAGCCCCAGCATTTT.

The chain combines TRBV18 with TRBJ2-7, with 12 bases fitting TRBD2. Germline V CDR1 and CDR2: KGHSH, LQKENI. The junction had 6 bases not matched to a gene; V was cut back by 5 bases and J by 7 bases. This CDR3 has 14 residues. The CDR3, as DNA: TGTGCCAGCTCAAGACTAGCGGGAGTAGAAGAGCAGTACTTC. Translation gives CASSRLAGVEEQYF.

The chain links TRBV5-1 to TRBJ2-7, with TRBD2 as a possible D gene (6 bases). The CDR3 is made up of 14 amino acids. Germline values: CDR1 SGHRS, CDR2 YFSETQ. The V end was cut by 4 bases, the J end by 3 bases, with 14 bases between. The CDR3: CASSPLEGVYEQYF. The CDR3 region has the DNA TGCGCCAGCAGCCCCTTGGAGGGAGTCTACGAGCAGTACTTC.

The chain combines TRBV4-2 with TRBJ1-2; D gene unclear. Germline lookup yields CDR1 LGHNA and CDR2 YNFKEQ. The CDR3 sequence is 15 residues long. With 1 base removed from V and 3 bases from J, the gap between germline ends came to 12 bases. The CDR3 region is CASSQGHNLDYGYTF. CDR3 nucleotide sequence: TGTGCCAGCAGCCAAGGCCATAACCTGGACTATGGCTACACCTTC.

This clone has only a few counts. The chain employs TRBV11-3 and TRBJ2-1; tentative D call: TRBD1 (5 bases). CDR1 and CDR2 (germline): SGHNT, YENEEA. This CDR3 is built from 13 residues. With 1 base removed from V and 10 bases from J, the gap between germline ends came to 11 bases. This chain's CDR3 is CASSLVRAGEQFF. CDR3 coding DNA: TGTGCCAGCAGCTTAGTACGAGCAGGGGAGCAGTTCTTC.

The rearrangement uses TRBV28 and TRBJ2-1; D tentatively fits TRBD1 or TRBD2 (5 bases each). V shed 5 bases and J shed 10 bases, with 24 bases lying between them. Germline V gene data show CDR1 as MDHEN and CDR2 as SYDVKM. The CDR3 runs 16 residues. CDR3 amino acids: CASSLPPEPVGDEQFF. In DNA form, the CDR3 reads TGTGCCAGCAGTCTACCGCCTGAGCCGGTTGGGGACGAGCAGTTCTTC.

This chain links TRBV5-1 with TRBJ1-1; no definite D call. Per the germline V gene, CDR1 is SGHRS and CDR2 is YFSETQ. Trimming took off 6 bases at V and 11 bases at J, with 20 bases between the two ends. This CDR3 contains 13 residues. CDR3: CASTAEGGYVAFF. CDR3 nucleotides: TGCGCCAGCACAGCAGAGGGCGGTTATGTTGCTTTCTTT.

V usage is TRBV7-3 and J usage is TRBJ2-3, with D unclear. Germline assignment: CDR1 SGHTA and CDR2 FQGTGA. V was cut by 5 bases and J by 0 bases, with 9 bases left in between. The CDR3 is 14 residues long. CDR3 sequence: CASSQSSSTDTQYF. Written as DNA, the CDR3 is TGTGCCAGCAGCCAAAGTTCTAGCACAGATACGCAGTATTTT.

The CDR3 is CASSSKRTGYGYTF. CDR3 sequence (DNA): TGTGCCAGCAGCTCCAAAAGGACAGGGTATGGCTACACCTTC. The chain employs TRBV5-5 and TRBJ1-2; 8 positions agree with TRBD1. V dropped 3 bases and J dropped 5; count of bases not matched to a gene: 6. The CDR3 extends over 14 amino acids. Germline-derived CDR1 and CDR2 are SGHKS and YYEKEE (reference sequence).

This clone was observed once. V usage is TRBV1 and J usage is TRBJ2-1; TRBD1, the D gene given by the table, was not confirmed from the DNA. TRBV1 is a documented pseudogene. This CDR3 is 14 amino acids long. CDR3 sequence (DNA): TGCACCAGCAGCCCAATGATGGGGCCAAATGAGCAGTTCTTC. As protein: CTSSPMMGPNEQFF.

With regard to this clone: Compared with germline, one end of the junction differs, possibly owing to a read error. The chain couples TRBV9 to TRBJ2-7; TRBD1 matches 8 bases. The germline V gene encodes CDR1 SGDLS and CDR2 YYNGEE. The CDR3 runs 16 residues. The DNA of the CDR3 is TGTGCCAGCAGCGTAGGGTCAGGGGGCATAATGTACGAACAGTACTTC. Translating gives CASSVGSGGIMYEQYF. Complete variable domain (other parts from reference TRBV9 and TRBJ2-7): DSGVTQTPKHLITATGQRVTLRCSPRSGDLSVYWYQQSLDQGLQFLIQYYNGEERAKGNILERFSAQQFPDLHSELNLSSLELGDSALYFCASSVGSGGIMYEQYFGPGTRLTVT.

This clone has a single count. CDR3 sequence (DNA): TGTGCCACCTGTAGCGGGAGGAGGAAGACCCAGTACTTC. Its translation: CATCSGRRKTQYF. The genes are TRBV15 and TRBJ2-5, with TRBD2 matching 10 bases. V dropped 8 bases and J dropped 6; count of bases not matched to a gene: 6. Germline-derived CDR1 and CDR2 are LNHNV and YYDKDF (reference sequence). The CDR3 sequence is 13 residues long.

The chain is built from TRBV18 and TRBJ1-4; no reliable D call. The germline gives CDR1 KGHSH, CDR2 LQKENI. Trimming cost V 2 bases and J 7 bases, with 8 bases left between them. The CDR3 sequence is 13 residues long. CDR3 protein: CASSPLTVEKLFF. The CDR3 bases are TGTGCCAGCTCACCATTAACAGTTGAAAAACTGTTTTTT. Full variable domain (rest looked up from reference TRBV18 and TRBJ1-4): NAGVMQNPRHLVRRRGQEARLRCSPMKGHSHVYWYRQLPEEGLKFMVYLQKENIIDESGMPKERFSAEFPKEGPSILRIQQVVRGDSAAYFCASSPLTVEKLFFGSGTQLSVL.

This chain connects TRBV6-5 to TRBJ1-2; D possibly corresponds to TRBD1 (6 bases). With 8 bases removed from V and 3 bases from J, the gap between germline ends came to 16 bases. The germline CDR1 and CDR2 sequences are MNHEY and SVGAGI. The CDR3 has 14 amino acids. The CDR3 sequence is CASCLLTGYYGYTF. The CDR3 DNA is TGTGCCAGCTGCTTATTGACAGGCTACTATGGCTACACCTTC.